This TCR beta chain comes out of a study of blood T cell repertoires in COVID-19 (dated by TCRdb to the early 2020s). As for the study more broadly: Samples from collaborators originated in the United States, Italy and Spain and spanned both the acute and convalescent phases of COVID-19. The prospective study material was composed of cDNA or gDNA derived from T cells, B-cell-depleted T cells, or PBMCs. Subjects who had been exposed to COVID-19, were actively infected with it, or had recovered from it provided the deeply sampled blood TCRbeta repertoires that made up the dataset. The repertoires were made available in a free public database intended to serve as a resource for research on the immune response to SARS-CoV-2. Samples came from the ongoing ImmuneRACE study (first 160 participants) plus 1,254 subjects from 6 global collaborators. Nearly every sample came with metadata listing a de-identified subject ID, COVID-19 status, age in years and sex. HLA class I and class II types, where available, came from metadata supplied by the sample provider rather than from assay-based typing. What the research found in general, with its limitations: Clinical and demographic metadata were provided uncurated, with the amount varying by source and participant.

TCRbeta CDR3 regions were amplified from genomic DNA by means of the immunoSEQ Assay, a bias-controlled multiplex PCR. As for the authors' bioinformatics: Within the assay, amplification of reference gene primers was used to estimate how many nucleated cells each sample contained. To quantify the absolute abundance of each unique TCRbeta CDR3 rearrangement, sequence reads were collapsed and filtered. For each sample, productive Simpson clonality was calculated as the square root of Simpson's diversity index over productive rearrangements. Drawn from immuneACCESS, this table holds only the in-frame rearrangements with V and J called that TCRdb kept. Clones are partly lost; checked studies trace under half to an unresolved V gene and leave the rest unexplained. V and J calls and clone size are those listed in that table; D and trimming were worked out from the DNA. The sample data list tens of thousands of clones, and almost 85% of these were observed just once. The biggest ten clones account for roughly 8% of the sample.

Comments on this clone: The antigen this receptor binds is unknown. Base qualities are missing; no much larger clone stands one base away.

The germline V gene encodes CDR1 SGHTA and CDR2 FQGNSA. Its CDR3 holds 16 amino acids, cysteine through phenylalanine. Solely the CDR3 DNA is kept, with 48 bases framed from the first base. V was cut back by 1 base and J by 5 bases, leaving a gap of 14 bases between them. Collaborating institutions collected whole blood in K2EDTA tubes following their own protocols. For TCRbeta analysis, collaborators shipped samples in one of three forms: frozen whole blood, isolated PBMCs, or DNA extracted from either of those sample types. The clonotype comes from a woman of 80 years or more with acute or convalescent COVID-19. Sequenced sample: peripheral blood. Here the chain combines TRBV7-2 and TRBJ2-2, with the D gene call left open. DNA sequence: TGTGCCAGCAGCTTAGGTAGCATGCTGGTTACCGGGGAGCTGTTTTTT. Translated, this is CASSLGSMLVTGELFF.